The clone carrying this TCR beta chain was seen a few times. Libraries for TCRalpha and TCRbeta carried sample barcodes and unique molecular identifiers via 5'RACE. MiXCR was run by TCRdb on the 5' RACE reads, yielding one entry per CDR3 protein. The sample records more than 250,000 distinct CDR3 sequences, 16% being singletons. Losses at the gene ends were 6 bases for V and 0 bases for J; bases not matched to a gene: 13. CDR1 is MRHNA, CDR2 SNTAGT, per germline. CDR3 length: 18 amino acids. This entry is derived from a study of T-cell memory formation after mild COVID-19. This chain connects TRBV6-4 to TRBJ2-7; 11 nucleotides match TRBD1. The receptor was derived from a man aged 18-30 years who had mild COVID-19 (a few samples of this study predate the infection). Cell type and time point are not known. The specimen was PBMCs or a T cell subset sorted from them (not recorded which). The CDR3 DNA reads TGTGCCAGCAGCTCACTCGAGACCGGGACAGGGGGCTCCTACGAGCAGTACGTC. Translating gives CASSSLETGTGGSYEQYV.